This T cell receptor beta chain is from a study of blood T cell repertoires in COVID-19. The V end was cut by 3 bases, the J end by 6 bases, with 14 bases between. The CDR3 length is 14 residues. The germline V gene has CDR1 DFQATT and CDR2 SNEGSKA (reference sequence). Some clones are missing from TCRdb's copy, which holds only in-frame ones; the method was immunoSEQ multiplex PCR. The data show about 49,000 clones, more than 80% seen once. The chain recombines TRBV20-1 with TRBJ1-4; tentatively, D is TRBD1 (6 bases). The sample taken for sequencing was peripheral blood. The sequence was collected from a man in his sixties with COVID-19, enrolled during active disease. CDR3 sequence: CSASGEGGDEKLFF. The CDR3 DNA reads TGCAGTGCTAGTGGGGAAGGGGGAGATGAAAAACTGTTTTTT.